This TCR beta chain was documented in a study of CXCR3 chemokines and chemotherapy response in bladder cancer (dated by TCRdb to between 2021 and 2023). About the investigation overall: The study set out to examine whether the activity of the CXCR3 chemokine system within tumors predicted response to chemotherapy in human bladder cancer.

V is pruned by 1 base and J by 3 bases, leaving 3 bases of the junction without a gene match. Sequences LNHDA (CDR1) and SQIVND (CDR2) are obtained from the germline V gene (reference sequence). Its CDR3 holds 16 amino acids, cysteine through phenylalanine. Only the CDR3 region is kept as DNA, spanning 48 bases read in frame from base 1. Based on its abundance in the sample, this clonotype is hyperexpanded (1% or more). Its antigen is unknown. Within one base of it there is no much larger clone, and no base qualities were kept. The library was built by means of PCR. Instrument on record: Illumina HiSeq 2500. The raw public data were reprocessed by TCRdb itself: fastp quality trimming at Q25, MiXCR clonotype calling, in-frame beta chains only. Each entry is one CDR3 protein sequence, shown with its most common DNA and genes. The sample includes more than 400 distinct CDR3 sequences, with over 9% observed a single time. In total, the top ten clones hold about 33% of the sample.

This receptor was identified in a human donor with bladder cancer that did not respond to neoadjuvant chemotherapy. Collection took place from a patient whose treatment included neoadjuvant chemotherapy. This sequence uses TRBV19 and TRBJ2-3; TRBD2 agrees with 11 junctional bases. The DNA sequence follows: TGTGCCAGTAGTATAGGAACTAGCGGGGGAACAGATACGCAGTATTTT. This gives the protein CASSIGTSGGTDTQYF.